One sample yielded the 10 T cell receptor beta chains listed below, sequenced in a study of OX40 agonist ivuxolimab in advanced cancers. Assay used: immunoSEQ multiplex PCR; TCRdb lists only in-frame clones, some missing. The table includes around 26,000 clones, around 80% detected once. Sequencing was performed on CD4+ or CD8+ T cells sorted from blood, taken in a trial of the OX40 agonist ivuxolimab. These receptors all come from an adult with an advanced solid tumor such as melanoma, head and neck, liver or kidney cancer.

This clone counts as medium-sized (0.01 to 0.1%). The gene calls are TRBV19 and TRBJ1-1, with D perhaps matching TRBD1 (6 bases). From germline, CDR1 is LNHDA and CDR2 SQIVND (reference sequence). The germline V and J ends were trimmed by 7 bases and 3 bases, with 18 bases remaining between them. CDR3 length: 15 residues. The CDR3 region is CASIHSGGADTEAFF. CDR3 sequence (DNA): TGTGCCAGTATCCATAGTGGGGGCGCTGACACTGAAGCTTTCTTT. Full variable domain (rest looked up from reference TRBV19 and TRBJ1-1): DGGITQSPKYLFRKEGQNVTLSCEQNLNHDAMYWYRQDPGQGLRLIYYSQIVNDFQKGDIAEGYSVSREKKESFPLTVTSAQKNPTAFYLCASIHSGGADTEAFFGQGTRLTVV.

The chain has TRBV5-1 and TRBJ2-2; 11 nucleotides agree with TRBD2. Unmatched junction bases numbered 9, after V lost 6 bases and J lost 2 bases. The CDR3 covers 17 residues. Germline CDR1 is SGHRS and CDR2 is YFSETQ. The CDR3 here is CASNGLAGASNTGELFF. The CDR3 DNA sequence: TGCGCCAGCAACGGACTAGCGGGCGCTTCTAACACCGGGGAGCTGTTTTTT.

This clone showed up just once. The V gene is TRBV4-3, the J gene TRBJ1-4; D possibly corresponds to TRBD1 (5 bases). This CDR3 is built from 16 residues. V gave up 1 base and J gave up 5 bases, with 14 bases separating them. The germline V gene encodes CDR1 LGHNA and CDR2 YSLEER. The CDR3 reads CASSQVLGQANEKLFF. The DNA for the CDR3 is TGCGCCAGCAGCCAAGTCTTGGGGCAGGCGAATGAAAAACTGTTTTTT.

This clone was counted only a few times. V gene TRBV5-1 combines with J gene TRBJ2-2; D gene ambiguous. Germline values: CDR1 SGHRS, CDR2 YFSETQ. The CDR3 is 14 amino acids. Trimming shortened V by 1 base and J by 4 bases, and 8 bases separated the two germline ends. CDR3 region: CASSLNVGTGELFF. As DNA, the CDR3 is TGCGCCAGCAGCTTGAATGTGGGCACCGGGGAGCTGTTTTTT.

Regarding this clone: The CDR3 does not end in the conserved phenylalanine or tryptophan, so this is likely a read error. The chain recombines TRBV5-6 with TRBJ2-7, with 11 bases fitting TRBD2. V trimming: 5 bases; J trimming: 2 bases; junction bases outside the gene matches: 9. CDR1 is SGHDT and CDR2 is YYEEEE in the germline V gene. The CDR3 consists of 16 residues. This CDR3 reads CASRPRPGLAAYEQYL. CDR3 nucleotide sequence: TGTGCCAGCAGACCCCGACCGGGACTAGCGGCCTACGAGCAGTACCTC.

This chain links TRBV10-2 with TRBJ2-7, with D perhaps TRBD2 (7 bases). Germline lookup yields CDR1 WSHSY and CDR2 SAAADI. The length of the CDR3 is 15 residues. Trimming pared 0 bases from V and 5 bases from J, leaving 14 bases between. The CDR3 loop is CASSESVGGVHEQYF. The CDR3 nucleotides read TGCGCCAGCAGTGAGTCAGTAGGGGGGGTCCACGAGCAGTACTTC.

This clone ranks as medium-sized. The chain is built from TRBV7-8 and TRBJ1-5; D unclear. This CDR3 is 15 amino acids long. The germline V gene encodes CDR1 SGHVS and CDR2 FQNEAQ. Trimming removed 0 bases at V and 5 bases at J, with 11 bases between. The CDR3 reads CASSLAGNPDQPQHF. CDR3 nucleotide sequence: TGTGCCAGCAGCTTAGCCGGGAACCCGGATCAGCCCCAGCATTTT.

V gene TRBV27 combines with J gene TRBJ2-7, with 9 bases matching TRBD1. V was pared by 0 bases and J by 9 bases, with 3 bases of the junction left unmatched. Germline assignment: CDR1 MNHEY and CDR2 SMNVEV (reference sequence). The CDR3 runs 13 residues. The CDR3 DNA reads TGTGCCAGCAGTTTATCGAGACAGGGGGTGCAGTACTTC. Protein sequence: CASSLSRQGVQYF.

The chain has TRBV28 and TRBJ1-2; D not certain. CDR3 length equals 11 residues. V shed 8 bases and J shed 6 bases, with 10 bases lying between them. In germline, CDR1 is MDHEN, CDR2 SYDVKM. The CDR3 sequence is CASVSANGYTF. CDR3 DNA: TGTGCCAGCGTCTCGGCGAATGGCTACACCTTC.

CDR3 residues: CASSFADKPAYTF. CDR3 coding DNA: TGTGCCAGCAGCTTCGCGGACAAACCGGCCTACACCTTC. The chain links TRBV7-2 to TRBJ1-2, with a possible D match to TRBD1 (5 bases). The CDR3 length is 13 residues. CDR1 SGHTA and CDR2 FQGNSA come from the germline V gene. The V gene lost 3 bases and the J gene lost 10 bases, with 15 bases spanning the gap.